This T cell receptor (beta chain) is from a study of shared clonotypes between healthy human individuals. Study context: Per donor, three plates held CD4 naive cells, three held CD4 memory, two held CD8 naive and one held CD8 memory.

The genomic DNA of each subset was split evenly across several immunoSEQ plates. Only in-frame clones appear in the TCRdb table, and some are missing; sequencing was by immunoSEQ multiplex PCR. This sample has about 870,000 clones, with almost 95% found just once. As concerns this clone: Its target is not known.

As defined, naive CD8 cells were CD45RO-negative and positively selected for CCR7, with terminally differentiated effector memory CD45RA+ cells excluded. Trimming removed 4 bases from V and 3 bases from J, with 14 bases in between. CDR1 is SGDLS, CDR2 YYNGEE, per germline. This CDR3 has 14 residues. Overall study results and limits: Generation probability values for non-shared clonotypes were lower than those for clonotypes shared by all four donors.

The genes are TRBV9 and TRBJ2-7; possibly TRBD2 for D (6 bases). The receptor's source is a man aged 25-45 years in good health. The sample was naive CD8+ T cells sorted from blood. Written as DNA, the CDR3 is TGTGCCAGCAGCCCAAGTGGAGGGGACTACGAGCAGTACTTC. Its protein is CASSPSGGDYEQYF.